These 25 T cell receptor beta chains originate from one sample sequenced in a study of blood T cell repertoires in COVID-19. Assay: immunoSEQ multiplex PCR; the TCRdb copy retains only in-frame clones and omits some. The table includes about 270,000 clones, roughly 87% detected once. Material: peripheral blood. Source of these receptors: a human donor in a cohort sampled during active COVID-19.

The chain employs TRBV12-3 or TRBV12-4 and TRBJ2-5; D gene unclear. CDR3 size: 13 residues. V was clipped by 3 bases and J by 3 bases, with 8 bases between them. In DNA form, the CDR3 reads TGTGCCAGCAGTTTTGGGCAGGAAGAGACCCAGTACTTC. This encodes CASSFGQEETQYF.

The chain employs TRBV12-1 and TRBJ2-2; whether TRBD1, the table's D call, matches the DNA was not checked. TRBV12-1 represents a pseudogene. CDR3 size: 15 residues. The CDR3 spells CASSSRDIPTGELFF. CDR3 nucleotide sequence: TGTGCCAGCAGTTCCCGGGACATACCCACCGGGGAGCTGTTTTTT.

The chain joins TRBV6-5 to TRBJ1-6; D unresolved. The CDR3 contains 15 residues. CDR1 and CDR2 from the germline V gene are MNHEY and SVGAGI. V gave up 1 base and J gave up 7 bases, with 11 bases separating them. The CDR3 sequence is CASSYYEPRNSPLHF. CDR3 coding DNA: TGTGCCAGCAGTTACTATGAACCGAGAAATTCACCCCTCCACTTT.

V and J are TRBV28 and TRBJ2-1; D remains unclear. Per the germline V gene, CDR1 is MDHEN and CDR2 is SYDVKM. V dropped 5 bases and J dropped 8 bases, with 10 bases sitting between them. The CDR3 is 12 amino acids. The CDR3: CASSLYPDEQFF. DNA for the CDR3: TGTGCCAGCAGTCTTTATCCGGATGAGCAGTTCTTC.

The chain employs TRBV14 and TRBJ2-7; a possible D gene is TRBD2 (5 bases). The CDR3 has 13 residues. Between the trimmed V and J ends, which lost 4 bases and 3 bases, there was a span of 10 bases. Germline values: CDR1 SGHDN, CDR2 FVKESK. This CDR3 is CASSPSSGYEQYF. CDR3 DNA: TGTGCCAGCAGCCCCTCAAGCGGCTACGAGCAGTACTTC.

The V gene is TRBV5-1, the J gene TRBJ1-3; D gene ambiguous. The CDR3 contains 16 residues. Trimming shortened V by 1 base and J by 0 bases, and 11 bases separated the two germline ends. Per the germline V gene, CDR1 is SGHRS and CDR2 is YFSETQ. The CDR3 DNA reads as TGCGCCAGCAGCTTGTCTCCAATCGGCTCTGGAAACACCATATATTTT. The encoded protein is CASSLSPIGSGNTIYF.

The genes are TRBV2 and TRBJ2-1; tentatively, D is TRBD2 (6 bases). The germline gives CDR1 SNHLY, CDR2 FYNNEI. V was clipped by 7 bases and J by 6 bases, with 13 bases between them. This CDR3 spans 13 amino acids. The CDR3 coding sequence is TGTGCCAGCACTCTCGGACTAACCAATGAGCAGTTCTTC. The encoded protein is CASTLGLTNEQFF. Supplemented by reference TRBV2 and TRBJ2-1, the full variable domain reads EPEVTQTPSHQVTQMGQEVILRCVPISNHLYFYWYRQILGQKVEFLVSFYNNEISEKSEIFDDQFSVERPDGSNFTLKIRSTKLEDSAMYFCASTLGLTNEQFFGPGTRLTVL.

CDR3 amino acids: CASSQEGGVGRNSPLHF. CDR3 sequence (DNA): TGCGCCAGCAGCCAAGAAGGGGGGGTGGGGCGAAATTCACCCCTCCACTTT. This chain joins TRBV4-1 and TRBJ1-6; the D gene is possibly TRBD1 (6 bases). Germline values: CDR1 MGHRA, CDR2 YSYEKL. The CDR3 spans 17 residues. V was pared by 0 bases and J by 7 bases, with 16 bases between.

The CDR3 loop is CASGRGPGMDNEQFF. For the CDR3, the DNA is TGTGCCAGCGGCCGTGGACCAGGGATGGACAATGAGCAGTTCTTC. The V gene is TRBV7-6, the J gene TRBJ2-1, with D possibly being TRBD1 (5 bases). The CDR3 runs to 15 residues. Germline V CDR1 and CDR2: SGHVS, FNYEAQ. The V end lost 8 bases, the J end lost 5 bases, and 19 bases lay between the germline ends.

The CDR3 DNA follows: TGTGCCAGCAGCTTACGACCCACAGGGAATTCCTACGAGCAGTACTTC. This codes for CASSLRPTGNSYEQYF. The rearrangement joins TRBV5-4 to TRBJ2-7; possible D gene TRBD1, 6 bases. This CDR3 is 16 amino acids long. CDR1 is SGHNT, CDR2 YYREEE, per germline (reference sequence). Trimming took off 2 bases at V and 1 base at J, with 16 bases between the two ends.

This chain links TRBV7-6 with TRBJ2-7; TRBD2 matches 7 bases. J lost 0 bases, V lost 5 bases, and 4 bases had no gene match. There are 14 residues in the CDR3. Germline V gene sequence: CDR1 SGHVS, CDR2 FNYEAQ. CDR3 region: CASSPSGNSYEQYF. Written as DNA, the CDR3 is TGTGCCAGCAGCCCCAGCGGGAACTCCTACGAGCAGTACTTC.

This chain connects TRBV18 to TRBJ1-1; the D is unclear. The CDR3 runs 14 residues. The germline CDR1 and CDR2 sequences are KGHSH and LQKENI. Trimming removed 3 bases at V and 0 bases at J, with 8 bases between. The CDR3 region is CASSPQAMNTEAFF. CDR3 coding DNA: TGTGCCAGCTCACCCCAAGCCATGAACACTGAAGCTTTCTTT.

This clone has a single count. The rearrangement joins TRBV28 to TRBJ2-7; no definite D call. Germline CDR1 reads MDHEN; CDR2 reads SYDVKM. Trimming stripped 6 bases from V and 8 bases from J, with 11 bases between. This CDR3 has 11 residues. Here the CDR3 DNA reads TGTGCCAGCAGCCCCACGCGTCAGCAGTACTTC. Protein: CASSPTRQQYF.

This sequence joins TRBV15 and TRBJ2-7, with 8 bases fitting TRBD2. Germline V gene sequence: CDR1 LNHNV, CDR2 YYDKDF (reference sequence). This CDR3 has 17 residues. V gave up 1 base and J gave up 0 bases; unmatched junction bases: 8. The CDR3 coding sequence is TGTGCCACCAGCAGAGGGGGGACTAGTCTGGGCTCCTACGAGCAGTACTTC. This codes for CATSRGGTSLGSYEQYF.

This clone occurred once. V is TRBV19 and J is TRBJ2-2; 10 bases are a match to TRBD1. The CDR3 loop spans 13 amino acids. Germline V gene lookup returns CDR1 LNHDA and CDR2 SQIVND (reference sequence). V shed 7 bases and J 5 bases; nucleotides not matched to a gene: 1. CDR3: CASKGQGTGELFF. CDR3 in DNA: TGTGCCAGTAAGGGACAGGGGACCGGGGAGCTGTTTTTT.

The chain carries TRBV11-2 and TRBJ2-7; TRBD2 matches at 7 bases. J gave up 3 bases and V 0 bases, and 11 bases lay outside the gene matches. In germline, CDR1 is SGHAT, CDR2 FQNNGV. The CDR3 is made up of 17 amino acids. CDR3 sequence reads: CASSLESGSSGFYEQYF. The CDR3, as DNA: TGTGCCAGCAGCTTAGAGTCGGGGTCTAGCGGATTCTACGAGCAGTACTTC.

J is TRBJ2-7 and V is TRBV27; D might be TRBD2 (5 bases). This CDR3 has 14 residues. CDR1 and CDR2 from the germline V gene are MNHEY and SMNVEV (reference sequence). V shed 0 bases and J shed 1 base, with 7 bases lying between them. DNA for the CDR3: TGTGCCAGCAGTTTATCGCTAGCTTCCTACGAGCAGTACTTC. Its protein product is CASSLSLASYEQYF.

The rearrangement uses TRBV30 and TRBJ2-5; TRBD2 agrees at 15 bases. The CDR3 has 20 residues. The germline CDR1 and CDR2 sequences are GTSNPN and SVGIG (reference sequence). The V gene end was trimmed by 5 bases and the J gene end by 3 bases; junction bases not matched to a gene: 19. The CDR3 loop is CAWAQGLAGGPTRDEETQYF. The CDR3 DNA reads as TGTGCCTGGGCCCAAGGACTAGCGGGAGGGCCGACAAGGGACGAAGAGACCCAGTACTTC.

The genes are TRBV6-5 and TRBJ2-7; TRBD2 is a possible D gene (6 bases). V was trimmed by 2 bases and J by 1 base, leaving 9 bases between them. Germline loops: CDR1 MNHEY, CDR2 SVGAGI. The CDR3 has 14 amino acids. The CDR3 loop is CASSYETSSYEQYF. The CDR3 DNA follows: TGTGCCAGCAGTTACGAGACTAGTTCCTACGAGCAGTACTTC.

The chain combines TRBV9 with TRBJ1-2, with unresolved D. V gave up 2 bases and J gave up 5 bases, with 7 bases separating them. Germline values: CDR1 SGDLS, CDR2 YYNGEE. CDR3 length: 12 residues. The CDR3 protein is CASSVAGYGYTF. CDR3 in DNA: TGTGCCAGCAGCGTGGCAGGATATGGCTACACCTTC.

The V call is TRBV7-9, the J call TRBJ1-5; D not resolved. V dropped 5 bases and J dropped 1 base, with 12 bases sitting between them. Germline CDR1 and CDR2: SEHNR and FQNEAQ (reference sequence). The CDR3 consists of 15 residues. CDR3 in DNA: TGTGCCAGCAGCGGAACTGTGAGGAGCAATCAGCCCCAGCATTTT. Its translation is CASSGTVRSNQPQHF. The complete variable domain, with remaining parts taken from reference TRBV7-9 and TRBJ1-5, reads DTGVSQNPRHKITKRGQNVTFRCDPISEHNRLYWYRQTLGQGPEFLTYFQNEAQLEKSRLLSDRFSAERPKGSFSTLEIQRTEQGDSAMYLCASSGTVRSNQPQHFGDGTRLSIL.

The chain is built from TRBV30 and TRBJ2-1, with D possibly matching TRBD2 (5 bases). The CDR3 length is 11 residues. Germline assignment: CDR1 GTSNPN and CDR2 SVGIG (reference sequence). Trimming left V 5 bases short and J 12 bases short, with 14 bases between. The DNA of the CDR3 is TGTGCCTGGGGTCTGGTAGGAGGGCAGTTCTTC. It translates to CAWGLVGGQFF.

CDR3 sequence reads: CASSRTSGSTTGELFF. The DNA of the CDR3 is TGTGCCAGTAGTAGGACTAGCGGGAGTACGACCGGGGAGCTGTTTTTT. J is TRBJ2-2 and V is TRBV19; 13 nucleotides line up with TRBD2. CDR1 LNHDA and CDR2 SQIVND come from the germline V gene (reference sequence). The CDR3 runs to 16 residues. V shed 4 bases and J 5 bases; nucleotides not matched to a gene: 4.

The gene calls are TRBV7-2 and TRBJ2-5; 12 positions match TRBD1. V was pared by 5 bases and J by 5 bases, with 9 bases of the junction left unmatched. Germline CDR1 reads SGHTA; CDR2 reads FQGNSA. The CDR3 is made up of 16 amino acids. The CDR3 sequence: CASSTPSGTGGETQYF. In nucleotides, the CDR3 is TGTGCCAGCAGCACCCCCTCCGGGACAGGGGGCGAGACCCAGTACTTC.

This clone was detected ten times or more. The chain has TRBV2 and TRBJ2-1; maybe TRBD2 (7 bases). This CDR3 is built from 15 residues. V lost 8 bases and J lost 5, with 19 bases in between. The V gene's germline CDR1 is SNHLY and CDR2 FYNNEI. The CDR3 is CASAGGRRINNEQFF. CDR3 DNA: TGTGCCAGCGCCGGGGGGCGGAGGATTAACAATGAGCAGTTCTTC.